Below are 14 T cell receptor beta chains sequenced from a single sample in a study of cytomegalovirus exposure and HLA in healthy donors. The PCR used 60 Vbeta and 13 Jbeta primers. Data came from immunoSEQ multiplex PCR; TCRdb stores just in-frame clones and leaves some out. The sample records 150,000 to 200,000 clones, over 65% being singletons. Sequencing was performed on PBMCs. Receptor source: a middle-aged woman in good health and CMV-seropositive.

This clone was observed a few times. The chain is built from TRBV5-1 and TRBJ2-7; D perhaps matches TRBD1 (6 bases). Trimming removed 2 bases from V and 0 bases from J, with 12 bases in between. CDR3 length equals 15 residues. CDR1 and CDR2 (germline): SGHRS, YFSETQ. The CDR3 sequence is CASSLSGQSSYEQYF. CDR3 sequence (DNA): TGCGCCAGCAGCTTATCCGGACAGAGCTCCTACGAGCAGTACTTC.

The genes are TRBV7-2 and TRBJ1-1, with unresolved D. Trimming removed 1 base at V and 0 bases at J, with 9 bases between. Germline-derived CDR1 and CDR2 are SGHTA and FQGNSA. There are 15 residues in the CDR3. The CDR3: CASSLGGPLNTEAFF. The CDR3 DNA reads as TGTGCCAGCAGCTTAGGCGGCCCGCTGAACACTGAAGCTTTCTTT.

V is TRBV2 and J is TRBJ1-4; D ambiguous. Germline V gene sequence: CDR1 SNHLY, CDR2 FYNNEI. The CDR3 runs to 14 residues. V was trimmed by 4 bases and J by 8 bases, leaving 14 bases between them. CDR3 bases: TGTGCCAGCAGTGCGTCAGGCCAGCTCGAAAAACTGTTTTTT. It yields the protein CASSASGQLEKLFF.

The J gene is TRBJ1-1, the V gene TRBV6-5, with unresolved D. Deletions cut 0 bases from V and 0 bases from J, with 11 bases between. Germline V gene lookup returns CDR1 MNHEY and CDR2 SVGAGI. This CDR3 has 16 residues. The CDR3 bases are TGTGCCAGCAGTTACTCGATGGCGGCAATGAACACTGAAGCTTTCTTT. Amino acid sequence: CASSYSMAAMNTEAFF.

This sequence joins TRBV28 and TRBJ2-7; TRBD2 aligns across 15 bases. CDR1 and CDR2 from the germline V gene are MDHEN and SYDVKM. The CDR3 has 18 residues. After removal of 4 bases from V and 6 bases from J, the junction contained 13 bases not matched to a gene. CDR3 loop: CASSSYGTSGRSPFEQYF. The DNA for the CDR3 is TGTGCCAGCAGTTCGTACGGGACTAGCGGGAGGTCGCCTTTCGAGCAGTACTTC.

This clone was seen a handful of times. This chain links TRBV27 with TRBJ1-1; maybe TRBD1 (5 bases). CDR3 length: 14 residues. The V end lost 5 bases, the J end lost 4 bases, and 14 bases lay between the germline ends. The V gene's germline CDR1 is MNHEY and CDR2 SMNVEV (reference sequence). In DNA form, the CDR3 reads TGTGCCAGCAGTGAAGCGGGGGTGGGCACTGAAGCTTTCTTT. Encoded protein: CASSEAGVGTEAFF.

V usage is TRBV5-4 and J usage is TRBJ1-1; D is perhaps TRBD1 (5 bases). The V end lost 0 bases, the J end lost 3 bases, and 18 bases lay between the germline ends. CDR1 is SGHNT, CDR2 YYREEE, per germline (reference sequence). This CDR3 is 17 amino acids long. The CDR3 coding sequence is TGTGCCAGCAGCTTGGGGCTTCTCGGGGGTACAGACACTGAAGCTTTCTTT. Residues: CASSLGLLGGTDTEAFF.

This sequence joins TRBV18 and TRBJ1-4, with a weak D call TRBD1 (6 bases). Germline V gene data show CDR1 as KGHSH and CDR2 as LQKENI. The CDR3 spans 15 residues. V was pared by 0 bases and J by 7 bases, with 12 bases between. The CDR3 coding sequence is TGTGCCAGCTCACCACCGTCACAAGGGGGTGAAAAACTGTTTTTT. This translates into CASSPPSQGGEKLFF.

This clone was detected only a few times. J is TRBJ2-7 and V is TRBV27, with D hard to call. Between the trimmed V and J ends, which lost 6 bases and 3 bases, there was a span of 9 bases. From germline, CDR1 is MNHEY and CDR2 SMNVEV (reference sequence). This CDR3 has 12 amino acids. The CDR3 here is CASSPPGYEQYF. In nucleotides, the CDR3 is TGTGCCAGCAGCCCCCCAGGCTACGAGCAGTACTTC.

V usage is TRBV18 and J usage is TRBJ2-7; 7 positions match TRBD2. The trim removed 1 base at V and 6 bases at J, leaving 12 bases unmatched. This CDR3 contains 16 residues. Germline V lookup: CDR1 KGHSH, CDR2 LQKENI. The CDR3 sequence is CASSPLEGGGGREQYF. The CDR3 region has the DNA TGTGCCAGCTCACCACTCGAAGGCGGGGGAGGGCGCGAGCAGTACTTC.

The chain recombines TRBV10-3 with TRBJ1-1; D may be TRBD1 (5 bases). Germline V gene lookup returns CDR1 ENHRY and CDR2 SYGVKD. The V end lost 2 bases, the J end lost 0 bases, and 13 bases lay between the germline ends. The CDR3 runs 16 residues. Here the CDR3 DNA reads TGTGCCATCAGTGAGAGGCAGGGCGGCATGAACACTGAAGCTTTCTTT. It encodes CAISERQGGMNTEAFF.

V gene TRBV10-3 combines with J gene TRBJ2-2; D gene unclear. V lost 11 bases and J lost 0, with 10 bases in between. Germline CDR1 ENHRY, CDR2 SYGVKD. The CDR3 totals 13 residues. CDR3 nucleotide sequence: TGTGCCGCCCATAGTTCGAACACCGGGGAGCTGTTTTTT. Encoded protein: CAAHSSNTGELFF.

This clone was recorded a few times. The V gene is TRBV19, the J gene TRBJ2-7; 12 bases line up with TRBD2. The CDR3 runs to 15 residues. V lost 7 bases and J lost 5; bases outside the gene matches: 9. Germline CDR1 is LNHDA and CDR2 is SQIVND (reference sequence). The CDR3 DNA sequence: TGTGCCAGTATGGGCCTAGCGGGGGGGCCCCACGAGCAGTACTTC. This translates into CASMGLAGGPHEQYF.

J is TRBJ2-3 and V is TRBV27, with D unresolved. This CDR3 has 13 amino acids. The germline V gene has CDR1 MNHEY and CDR2 SMNVEV (reference sequence). V lost 5 bases, J lost 1 base, and 7 bases lay in between. CDR3 loop: CASSHTRTDTQYF. Written as DNA, the CDR3 is TGTGCCAGCAGTCACACGCGCACAGATACGCAGTATTTT.